This T cell receptor (beta chain) was captured in a study of graft-versus-host responses after intestinal transplantation. Findings and limits, study-wide: Individuals who had graft-donor T cell macrochimerism had allografts that showed high graft-versus-host to host-versus-graft clonal ratios.

Trimming removed 5 bases at V and 6 bases at J, with 10 bases between. This CDR3 has 13 residues. Germline V CDR1 and CDR2: WNHNN, SYGVQD (reference sequence). Here immunoSEQ multiplex PCR was the method, and the copy in TCRdb shows in-frame clones only, minus some. The profile shows roughly 64,000 clones, more than 85% of them singletons. This clone was counted a few times. Its target is unknown. Sequencing used unstimulated CD8+ T cells sorted from spleen or lymph node cells, obtained before transplant. The chain is built from TRBV10-1 and TRBJ2-2; D call uncertain. The clonotype originates from a human donor who was the organ donor for an intestinal transplant. The chain's CDR3 is CASSNESPGELFF. The CDR3 DNA reads TGCGCCAGCAGTAACGAGTCTCCCGGGGAGCTGTTTTTT.